The TCR beta chain described here comes from a study of regulatory T cells in long-lasting Graves disease. Construction of TCR beta libraries relied on iRepertoire HTBI primers and on Arm-PCR targeting CDR3 regions. TCRdb re-called the multiplex PCR reads with MiXCR, one entry per CDR3 protein. The profile shows almost 350,000 distinct CDR3 sequences, roughly a fifth of them singletons. Regarding time point: persistent/refractory GD, antithyroid drugs over 5 years with positive TRAb. PBMC RNA was the source of the TCR library. The CDR3 has 17 residues. Germline CDR1 reads MGHRA; CDR2 reads YSYEKL. Trimming left V 4 bases short and J 5 bases short, with 23 bases between. This clonotype was observed a handful of times.

The V call is TRBV4-1, the J call TRBJ1-2; D perhaps matches TRBD1 (5 bases). The source material was peripheral blood mononuclear cells (PBMCs), sampled when the disease was refractory, from a patient treated with antithyroid drugs. The source is a female donor with Graves disease. The DNA for the CDR3 is TGCGCCAGCAGCCTACCTCAAGGGGACTCAACCAGGTATGGCTACACCTTC. Its translation: CASSLPQGDSTRYGYTF.